One sample yielded the 26 T cell receptor beta chains listed below, sequenced in a study of control samples from healthy donors and cancer patients. The assay was immunoSEQ multiplex PCR, and TCRdb's table has in-frame clones only and misses some. Counted here are 35,000 to 45,000 clones, approximately 87% occurring once; the ten biggest clones make up over 45%. Source material: blood. The receptors were gathered from a man in his 60s in good health.

V and J are TRBV12-3 or TRBV12-4 and TRBJ1-2; the D is unclear. Trimming took off 3 bases at V and 9 bases at J, with 11 bases between the two ends. This CDR3 is built from 12 residues. CDR3 region: CASSLAGIRYTF. The DNA of the CDR3 is TGTGCCAGCAGTTTGGCAGGCATTCGCTACACCTTC.

The chain is built from TRBV5-1 and TRBJ1-1; no clear D gene. CDR1 is SGHRS and CDR2 is YFSETQ in the germline V gene. CDR3 length: 13 residues. Trimming removed 2 bases from V and 0 bases from J, with 5 bases in between. The CDR3 loop reads CASSFRVNTEAFF. DNA of the CDR3: TGCGCCAGCAGCTTCCGGGTGAACACTGAAGCTTTCTTT. Variable domain in full (rest from reference TRBV5-1 and TRBJ1-1): KAGVTQTPRYLIKTRGQQVTLSCSPISGHRSVSWYQQTPGQGLQFLFEYFSETQRNKGNFPGRFSGRQFSNSRSEMNVSTLELGDSALYLCASSFRVNTEAFFGQGTRLTVV.

The genes are TRBV3-1 (or the pseudogene TRBV3-2) and TRBJ1-1; TRBD1 might be the D (5 bases). Germline V gene lookup returns CDR1 LGHDT and CDR2 YNNKEL (reference sequence). CDR3 length: 15 residues. V was cut by 5 bases and J by 1 base, with 14 bases left in between. CDR3 amino acids: CASSSYGGSNTEAFF. CDR3 DNA sequence: TGTGCCAGCAGCTCATACGGGGGATCGAACACTGAAGCTTTCTTT.

This clone has a single count. The chain recombines TRBV7-2 with TRBJ2-4, with 9 positions matching TRBD2. Germline-derived CDR1 and CDR2 are SGHTA and FQGNSA. The CDR3 length is 16 residues. The junction had 4 bases not matched to a gene; V was cut back by 3 bases and J by 1 base. This chain's CDR3 is CASSLQAGGAKNIQYF. DNA for the CDR3: TGTGCCAGCAGCTTGCAGGCGGGAGGGGCCAAAAACATTCAGTACTTC.

The chain has TRBV5-6 and TRBJ1-2, with 7 bases fitting TRBD1. The CDR3 contains 14 residues. The ends lost 7 bases at V and 4 bases at J; junction bases unmatched: 10. Germline CDR1 reads SGHDT; CDR2 reads YYEEEE. The CDR3 DNA reads as TGTGCCAGCCACACAGGGGACGGAAGCTATGGCTACACCTTC. This sequence encodes CASHTGDGSYGYTF.

The chain joins TRBV19 to TRBJ2-5; 8 bases map to TRBD2. Germline assignment: CDR1 LNHDA and CDR2 SQIVND (reference sequence). This CDR3 is built from 16 residues. V was pared by 3 bases and J by 5 bases, with 11 bases of the junction left unmatched. This chain's CDR3 is CASSIFPSGGAETQYF. CDR3 coding DNA: TGTGCCAGTAGTATTTTTCCCAGCGGGGGTGCGGAGACCCAGTACTTC.

A single count supports this clone. The CDR3 coding sequence is TGTGCCAGCAGCTTAAGCAATCAGCCCCAGCATTTT. Its translation: CASSLSNQPQHF. The rearrangement links TRBV7-2 to TRBJ1-5; D gene uncertain. V lost 2 bases, J lost 1 base, and 0 bases lay in between. This CDR3 has 12 amino acids. Germline lookup yields CDR1 SGHTA and CDR2 FQGNSA.

A word on this clone: A junction boundary mismatches the germline segment, possibly from a read error. This sequence joins TRBV24-1 and TRBJ1-1; perhaps TRBD1 as D (5 bases). The CDR3 runs 16 residues. The V gene's germline CDR1 is KGHDR and CDR2 SFDVKD. CDR3 DNA sequence: TGTGCCACCAATGATTTGCGAGGCACCAGGGACACTGAAGCTTTCTTT. This translates into CATNDLRGTRDTEAFF.

The V and J genes are TRBV6-2 or TRBV6-3 and TRBJ2-3; 9 nucleotides line up with TRBD2. Germline V gives CDR1 MNHEY, CDR2 SVGEGT. The CDR3 loop spans 19 amino acids. Unmatched junction bases numbered 16, after V lost 4 bases and J lost 2 bases. The CDR3 loop reads CASSSSAYGVAGDTDTQYF. The CDR3 nucleotides read TGTGCCAGCAGTTCCTCGGCGTATGGCGTAGCGGGGGACACAGATACGCAGTATTTT.

J is TRBJ1-2 and V is TRBV18, with D possibly matching TRBD1 (6 bases). Germline loops: CDR1 KGHSH, CDR2 LQKENI. V lost 0 bases to trimming and J lost 0 bases, with 11 bases between them. The CDR3 loop spans 16 amino acids. CDR3 nucleotides: TGTGCCAGCTCACCACCGCTCGGACAGACTAACTATGGCTACACCTTC. Amino acid sequence: CASSPPLGQTNYGYTF.

This clone has a single count. The V gene is TRBV19, the J gene TRBJ1-1; 8 bases agree with TRBD1. The length of the CDR3 is 13 residues. J was trimmed by 3 bases and V by 7 bases; bases with no gene match: 4. Germline V gene sequence: CDR1 LNHDA, CDR2 SQIVND (reference sequence). The CDR3 DNA sequence: TGTGCCAGTAAGCCAGGGGGCTACACTGAAGCTTTCTTT. It specifies CASKPGGYTEAFF.

This chain connects TRBV2 to TRBJ2-7; 10 nucleotides align to TRBD1. The CDR3 has 14 amino acids. V lost 5 bases and J lost 5; bases outside the gene matches: 6. CDR1 is SNHLY, CDR2 FYNNEI, per germline. The chain's CDR3 is CASSRGGQGNEQYF. CDR3 in DNA: TGTGCCAGCAGTCGCGGGGGACAGGGGAACGAGCAGTACTTC.

This sequence joins TRBV18 and TRBJ1-1; possibly TRBD1 for D (5 bases). This CDR3 is built from 13 residues. V lost 6 bases and J lost 1, with 9 bases in between. CDR1 is KGHSH, CDR2 LQKENI, per germline. The CDR3 nucleotides read TGTGCCAGCTCGCAGGGAGGGAACACTGAAGCTTTCTTT. Amino acid sequence: CASSQGGNTEAFF.

The rearrangement joins TRBV28 to TRBJ1-4, with D uncertain. Deletions cut 0 bases from V and 10 bases from J, with 21 bases between. Germline V gives CDR1 MDHEN, CDR2 SYDVKM. The CDR3 loop spans 17 amino acids. The CDR3 loop reads CASSLWGGRLERGKLFF. The CDR3 DNA sequence: TGTGCCAGCAGTTTATGGGGAGGACGTCTTGAACGCGGAAAACTGTTTTTT.

The chain employs TRBV30 and TRBJ2-7; D remains ambiguous. The length of the CDR3 is 13 residues. Trimming removed 8 bases at V and 2 bases at J, with 16 bases between. The germline CDR1 and CDR2 sequences are GTSNPN and SVGIG (reference sequence). DNA for the CDR3: TGTGCCGGAAACAGACAAGGGCCCTACGAGCAGTACTTC. This encodes CAGNRQGPYEQYF.

The chain uses TRBV5-5 and TRBJ1-6, with unresolved D. Germline V CDR1 and CDR2: SGHKS, YYEKEE (reference sequence). Trimming shortened V by 4 bases and J by 7 bases, and 6 bases separated the two germline ends. The CDR3 is 12 residues long. CDR3 amino acids: CASSTKNSPLHF. The CDR3 nucleotides read TGTGCCAGCAGCACAAAAAATTCACCCCTCCACTTT.

There are a few counts of this clone. The rearrangement uses TRBV18 and TRBJ2-4; unclear D gene. The CDR3 extends over 17 amino acids. Trimming removed 4 bases from V and 0 bases from J, with 16 bases in between. Germline V gene lookup returns CDR1 KGHSH and CDR2 LQKENI. The CDR3, as DNA: TGTGCCAGCTCACTAAACAAAGGAGAACTAGCCAAAAACATTCAGTACTTC. This encodes CASSLNKGELAKNIQYF.

A single count supports this clone. The chain employs TRBV30 and TRBJ2-1; 8 nucleotides line up with TRBD2. With 4 bases clipped from V and 0 bases from J, the junction kept 8 bases outside the gene matches. The CDR3 loop spans 16 amino acids. The germline gives CDR1 GTSNPN, CDR2 SVGIG (reference sequence). The CDR3 reads CAWTSGPPSSYNEQFF. The DNA of the CDR3 is TGTGCCTGGACTAGCGGGCCTCCGAGCTCCTACAATGAGCAGTTCTTC.

This clone was counted a single time. V gene TRBV11-2 combines with J gene TRBJ2-2; TRBD2 matches 11 bases. Germline CDR1 is SGHAT and CDR2 is FQNNGV. The ends lost 1 base at V and 6 bases at J; junction bases unmatched: 4. The CDR3 length is 16 residues. CDR3 residues: CASSLVAGGSAGELFF. The DNA for the CDR3 is TGTGCCAGCAGCTTAGTAGCGGGAGGGTCCGCCGGGGAGCTGTTTTTT.

The chain uses TRBV6-1 and TRBJ2-1; 7 positions agree with TRBD1. The CDR3 totals 17 residues. V dropped 3 bases and J dropped 0; count of bases not matched to a gene: 8. Germline CDR1 and CDR2: MNHNS and SASEGT. CDR3 DNA: TGTGCCAGCAGTGAGGGACAGAACTATGGCTCCTACAATGAGCAGTTCTTC. Its protein is CASSEGQNYGSYNEQFF.

The chain recombines TRBV7-9 with TRBJ2-5; D gene unclear. The V and J ends lost 1 base and 10 bases respectively, with 7 bases between them. The germline CDR1 and CDR2 sequences are SEHNR and FQNEAQ (reference sequence). This CDR3 is built from 11 residues. DNA of the CDR3: TGTGCCAGCAGCTTAGAGGTAGACCAGTACTTC. Amino acids: CASSLEVDQYF.

This chain connects TRBV2 to TRBJ1-1; D uncertain. The V gene's germline CDR1 is SNHLY and CDR2 FYNNEI. Trimming cost V 6 bases and J 1 base, with 12 bases left between them. This CDR3 spans 14 amino acids. The CDR3 is CASRGLRGNTEAFF. DNA for the CDR3: TGTGCCAGCAGAGGGTTACGGGGGAACACTGAAGCTTTCTTT.

The V gene is TRBV11-2, the J gene TRBJ1-1, with a possible D match to TRBD1 (5 bases). The CDR3 runs to 14 residues. Trimming stripped 1 base from V and 10 bases from J, with 16 bases between. Germline V gene data show CDR1 as SGHAT and CDR2 as FQNNGV. CDR3 sequence: CASSLGSRGGGAFF. Written as DNA, the CDR3 is TGTGCCAGCAGCTTAGGCTCTCGCGGCGGGGGAGCTTTCTTT.

J is TRBJ2-7 and V is TRBV27, with 7 bases matching TRBD1. Trimming at V came to 7 bases and at J to 4 bases, leaving 10 bases not matched to a gene. Germline V gives CDR1 MNHEY, CDR2 SMNVEV (reference sequence). The CDR3 extends over 14 amino acids. The CDR3 region has the DNA TGTGCCAGCACCTCCTTAACAGGGGTGTACGAGCAGTACTTC. Its protein product is CASTSLTGVYEQYF.

The chain uses TRBV18 and TRBJ2-1, with 8 bases that match TRBD1. CDR3 length: 16 amino acids. The germline gives CDR1 KGHSH, CDR2 LQKENI. Trimming took 2 bases from V and 1 from J; bases not matched to a gene: 4. Here the CDR3 DNA reads TGTGCCAGCTCACCAATGGGGACAGGTTCCTACAATGAGCAGTTCTTC. Amino acids: CASSPMGTGSYNEQFF.

The genes are TRBV5-1 and TRBJ1-6; tentative D call: TRBD1 (5 bases). The CDR3 covers 14 residues. Trimming took off 0 bases at V and 11 bases at J, with 12 bases between the two ends. Germline V gives CDR1 SGHRS, CDR2 YFSETQ. CDR3 sequence: CASSLATELAPLHF. Here the CDR3 DNA reads TGCGCCAGCAGCTTGGCGACAGAATTGGCACCCCTCCACTTT.